This T cell receptor (beta chain) was sequenced during a study of Ad26.COV2.S vaccination and SARS-CoV-2 variants. This clone has a handful of counts. The method was immunoSEQ multiplex PCR; TCRdb's version includes in-frame clones alone and lacks a portion of them. The sample records hundreds of thousands of clones, 80% to 90% being singletons. Documented treatment: around 19 received Ad26.COV2.S at low or high dose, single or two shots; several received placebo; per-sample allocation not given. Collection of the samples took place on day 63 after the first injection of vaccine or placebo. Within Boston, the person who donated was an adult of 18-55 years. An Ad26 vector was used to express Wuhan-strain SARS-CoV-2 spike as the vaccine. This clonotype was obtained from a person aged 18-60 years who received the Ad26.COV2.S COVID-19 vaccine or a placebo. Sequencing used peripheral blood, obtained in a trial of Ad26.COV2.S vaccine versus placebo.

CDR3 coding DNA: TGTGCCAGTAGTCGGGATTCCTCTGGAAACACCATATATTTT. This gives the protein CASSRDSSGNTIYF. This chain joins TRBV19 and TRBJ1-3; D is undetermined. Trimming removed 5 bases at V and 0 bases at J, with 8 bases between. The CDR3 is 14 residues long. CDR1 LNHDA and CDR2 SQIVND come from the germline V gene (reference sequence).